This TCR beta chain came from a study of cytomegalovirus exposure and HLA in healthy donors. Only in-frame clones appear in the TCRdb table, and some are missing; sequencing was by immunoSEQ multiplex PCR. The sample lists roughly 260,000 clones; roughly 89% were seen once. Germline lookup yields CDR1 SGHVS and CDR2 FNYEAQ. The CDR3 covers 15 residues. Trimming at V came to 2 bases and at J to 2 bases, leaving 5 bases not matched to a gene. This clone was seen once. Its antigen is unknown. Findings and caveats of the study: Most TCR sequences showed up rarely, but some public TCRs showed up in many donors. Subsequent analysis showed first-cohort TCR clusters tending to co-occur in more than 90 validation repertoires.

It was the roughly 120-subject validation cohort, separate from the approximately 620-subject first cohort, to which the donors belonged. The sequence was collected from a man between 18 and 35 years old in good health and CMV-seronegative. The chain couples TRBV7-6 to TRBJ2-7, with 8 bases fitting TRBD1. The source material was PBMCs. The CDR3 loop is CASSLSQQGAYEQYF. CDR3 DNA sequence: TGTGCCAGCAGCTTATCCCAACAGGGGGCCTACGAGCAGTACTTC.